The present T cell receptor (beta chain) was sequenced within a study of T cell responses to AZD1222 COVID-19 vaccine (dated by TCRdb to the early 2020s). The study in broad terms: AZD1222 recipients given second doses at about 4 weeks or at about 12 weeks were pooled, since spike-specific TCR depth and breadth were not found to differ between the two schedules. A total of 230 to 250 trial participants underwent TCR sequencing, of whom approximately 210 received two doses of AZD1222 and 26 received two doses of the MenACWY control vaccine. Enrollment into the trials was organized by age into subgroups of 18-55, 56-69 and 70-plus years, and those subgroups contained roughly 150, 30 and 60 TCR-sequenced participants, respectively.

What the study reported, not specific to this receptor: Reportedly, almost half of the unique spike-specific TCRs recognized epitopes lying outside the regions that are mutated in the B.1.351 and B.1.1.7 variants. Vaccine-associated CD4 TCRs spanned the whole spike protein, with dominant responses in regions 160-218 and 743-854. A significant rise in spike-specific TCR breadth and depth was observed after two AZD1222 doses relative to day 0 and relative to MenACWY recipients. The 56-69-year group was small, and its depth increase did not reach significance, likely because of low power. Because no samples from the day 14 peak response were available, repertoires could be characterized only after the peak T cell response. Participants were mostly white British and included more females than males, and it was suggested by the authors that clonal diversity may have been underestimated. Conclusions about previously exposed vaccinees are limited because only 6 or 7 AZD1222 recipients were SARS-CoV-2 seropositive at baseline.

The junction carries 17 bases between V and J, which are trimmed by 4 bases and 8 bases respectively. Per the germline V gene, SNHLY is the CDR1 and FYNNEI is the CDR2. The CDR3 contains 14 residues, cysteine and phenylalanine counted. Here the CDR3 DNA is all that survives: 42 bases in frame from base 1. In the paper's terms, the time point label means: baseline before first vaccination. The vaccinee samples were drawn from two UK trials, COV001 and COV002, one of which was a single-blind randomized controlled phase 2/3 trial testing AZD1222 (ChAdOx1 nCoV-19) in healthy adults. Trial participant PBMC samples were collected at day 0 and day 28 after the second dose for TCRbeta chain sequencing. Concerning this clone itself: This receptor's antigen is unknown. No base quality information exists; no much larger clone differs at one position.

The CDR3 regions of human TCRbeta chains were analyzed by immunosequencing. The published analysis was carried out like this. Repertoire TCRs were matched against a reference library of SARS-CoV-2-specific TCRs generated with the MIRA antigen-specificity platform. Breadth was defined as the fraction of unique TCRs that were SARS-CoV-2-associated. Depth was defined as the fraction of total T cells that were SARS-CoV-2-associated. Using the MIRA data, every spike-specific TCR was mapped to the spike region that the TCR reacted to and assigned to either a CD4 or a CD8 class. Log10-transformed breadth and depth values were compared by one-way ANOVA with Sidak's multiple comparisons tests. TCRdb re-hosts the immuneACCESS table, in-frame sequences only. Its copies lack some clones; in the studies checked, an unresolved V gene accounts for under half of them, and the cause for the rest is not known. D and trimming come from the DNA, and the V and J calls and clone size come from that table. The sample data list over 120,000 clones, and about nine tenths of these were observed just once. About 5.5% of the sample goes to the ten largest clones.

Material: peripheral blood, obtained on day 0 of AZD1222 vaccination. The rearranged chain carries TRBV2 and TRBJ1-2; the D gene is perhaps TRBD1, from 6 matching bases. The clonotype was recovered from an adult in good health. The CDR3 has the sequence CASSVARTEGGYTF. The nucleotide sequence reads TGTGCCAGCAGTGTCGCTAGGACAGAGGGGGGCTACACCTTC.